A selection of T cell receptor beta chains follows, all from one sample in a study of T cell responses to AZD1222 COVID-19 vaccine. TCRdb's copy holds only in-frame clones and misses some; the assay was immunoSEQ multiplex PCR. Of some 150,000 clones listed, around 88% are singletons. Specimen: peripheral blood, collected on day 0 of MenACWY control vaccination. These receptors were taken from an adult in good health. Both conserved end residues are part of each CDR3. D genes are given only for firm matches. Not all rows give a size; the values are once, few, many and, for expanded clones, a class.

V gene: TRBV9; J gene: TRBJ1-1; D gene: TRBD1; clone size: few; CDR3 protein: CASSTLGQGGTEAFF; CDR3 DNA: TGTGCCAGCAGCACCTTGGGACAGGGTGGCACTGAAGCTTTCTTT
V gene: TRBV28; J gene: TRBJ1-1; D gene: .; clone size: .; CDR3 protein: CASSLGDRFATEAFF; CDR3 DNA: TGTGCCAGCAGTTTGGGGGACCGCTTCGCCACTGAAGCTTTCTTT
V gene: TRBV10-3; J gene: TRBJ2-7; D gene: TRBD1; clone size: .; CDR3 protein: CASAVDRATHGYF; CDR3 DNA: TGTGCCTCCGCCGTCGACAGGGCAACCCATGGGTACTTC
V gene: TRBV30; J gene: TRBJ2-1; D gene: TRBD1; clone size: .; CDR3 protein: CASTRGTVNNEQFF; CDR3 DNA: TGTGCCAGCACACGAGGGACAGTGAACAATGAGCAGTTCTTC
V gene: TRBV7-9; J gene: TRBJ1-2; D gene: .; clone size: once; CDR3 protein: CASSLGADHYGYTF; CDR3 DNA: TGTGCCAGCAGCTTGGGGGCTGATCATTATGGCTACACCTTC
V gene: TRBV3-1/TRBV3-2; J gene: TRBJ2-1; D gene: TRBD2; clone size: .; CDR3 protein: CASSHLLAGGPRNEQFF; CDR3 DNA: TGTGCCAGCAGCCACCTTTTAGCGGGAGGGCCCCGCAATGAGCAGTTCTTC
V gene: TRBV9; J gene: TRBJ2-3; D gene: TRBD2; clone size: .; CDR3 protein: CASSVGTSGRAGRDTQYF; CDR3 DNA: TGTGCCAGCAGCGTAGGGACTAGCGGGAGGGCGGGGCGAGATACGCAGTATTTT
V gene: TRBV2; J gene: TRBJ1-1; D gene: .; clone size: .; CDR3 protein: CASSERGGGRTEAFF; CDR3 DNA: TGTGCCAGCAGCGAGAGAGGAGGGGGTCGTACTGAAGCTTTCTTT
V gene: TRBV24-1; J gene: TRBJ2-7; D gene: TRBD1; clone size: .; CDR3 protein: CATSAGQGHGDEQYF; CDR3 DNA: TGTGCCACCAGTGCGGGACAGGGTCATGGGGACGAGCAGTACTTC
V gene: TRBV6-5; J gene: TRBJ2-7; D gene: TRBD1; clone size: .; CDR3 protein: CASTEGAGGDEQYF; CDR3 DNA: TGTGCCAGCACCGAGGGGGCAGGAGGCGACGAGCAGTACTTC
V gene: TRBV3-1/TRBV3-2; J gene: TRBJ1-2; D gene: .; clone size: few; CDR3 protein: CASSDRGGYGYTF; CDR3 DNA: TGTGCCAGCAGCGATAGGGGTGGCTATGGCTACACCTTC
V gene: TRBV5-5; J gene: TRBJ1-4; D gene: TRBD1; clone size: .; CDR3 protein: CASSLEPGTGMGKLFF; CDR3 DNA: TGTGCCAGCAGCTTGGAGCCCGGGACAGGGATGGGAAAACTGTTTTTT
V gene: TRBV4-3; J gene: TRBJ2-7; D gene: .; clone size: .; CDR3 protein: CASSQEPITRPYEQYF; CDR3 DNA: TGCGCCAGCAGCCAAGAACCCATAACTAGGCCCTACGAGCAGTACTTC
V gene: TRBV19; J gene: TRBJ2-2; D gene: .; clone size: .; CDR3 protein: CASSMNTGELFF; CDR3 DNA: TGTGCCAGTAGTATGAACACCGGGGAGCTGTTTTTT
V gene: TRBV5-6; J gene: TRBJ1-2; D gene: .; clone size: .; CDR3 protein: CASSRYDGNYGYTF; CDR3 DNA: TGTGCCAGCAGCCGCTATGACGGTAACTATGGCTACACCTTC
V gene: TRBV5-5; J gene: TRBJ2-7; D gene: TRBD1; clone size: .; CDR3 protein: CASSTGTGGAWEQYF; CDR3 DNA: TGTGCCAGCAGCACCGGGACAGGGGGCGCGTGGGAGCAGTACTTC
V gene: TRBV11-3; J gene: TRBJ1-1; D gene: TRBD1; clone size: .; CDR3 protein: CASSKGEGGAKWAEAFF; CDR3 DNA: TGTGCCAGCAGCAAGGGAGAAGGGGGCGCAAAGTGGGCTGAAGCTTTCTTT
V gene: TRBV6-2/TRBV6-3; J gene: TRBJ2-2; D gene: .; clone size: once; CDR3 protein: CASSFLGNPGELFF; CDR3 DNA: TGTGCCAGCAGTTTCCTGGGTAACCCCGGGGAGCTGTTTTTT
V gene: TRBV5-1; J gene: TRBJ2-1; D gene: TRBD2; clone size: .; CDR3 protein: CASSFASGNLNEQFF; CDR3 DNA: TGCGCCAGCAGCTTTGCTAGCGGGAACCTCAATGAGCAGTTCTTC
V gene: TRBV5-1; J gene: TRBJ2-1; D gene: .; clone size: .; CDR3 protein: CASSQTGQTSYNEQFF; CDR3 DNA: TGCGCCAGCAGCCAAACCGGACAGACCTCCTACAATGAGCAGTTCTTC
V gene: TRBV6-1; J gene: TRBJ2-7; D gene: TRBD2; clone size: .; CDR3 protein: CASSEGPSGAGYEQYF; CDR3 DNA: TGTGCCAGCAGTGAAGGCCCTAGCGGAGCCGGCTACGAGCAGTACTTC
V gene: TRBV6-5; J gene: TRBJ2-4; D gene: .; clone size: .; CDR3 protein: CASSYATAGSKNIQYF; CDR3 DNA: TGTGCCAGCAGTTACGCCACAGCTGGATCCAAAAACATTCAGTACTTC
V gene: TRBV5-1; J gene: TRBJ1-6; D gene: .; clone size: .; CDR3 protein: CASSLPLTNSPLHF; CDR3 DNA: TGCGCCAGCAGCTTACCCCTGACTAATTCACCCCTCCACTTT
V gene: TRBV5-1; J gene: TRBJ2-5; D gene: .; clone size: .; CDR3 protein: CASSVGSIQETQYF; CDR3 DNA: TGCGCCAGCAGTGTGGGGAGCATTCAAGAGACCCAGTACTTC
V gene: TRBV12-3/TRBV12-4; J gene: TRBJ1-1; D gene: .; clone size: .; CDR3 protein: CASSLPYPEAFF; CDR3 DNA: TGTGCCAGCAGTCTGCCTTACCCTGAAGCTTTCTTT
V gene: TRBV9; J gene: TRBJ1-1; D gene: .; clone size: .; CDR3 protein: CASSVGGGRAFF; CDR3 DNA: TGTGCCAGCAGCGTGGGGGGAGGTAGAGCTTTCTTT
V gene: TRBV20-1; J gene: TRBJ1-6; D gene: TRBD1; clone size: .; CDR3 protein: CSAKFQGVLHF; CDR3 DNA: TGCAGTGCTAAATTTCAGGGGGTACTCCACTTT
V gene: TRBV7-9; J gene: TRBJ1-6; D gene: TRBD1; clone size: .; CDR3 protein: CASSLGQGALNSPLHF; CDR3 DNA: TGTGCCAGCAGCTTAGGGCAGGGGGCCTTGAATTCACCCCTCCACTTT
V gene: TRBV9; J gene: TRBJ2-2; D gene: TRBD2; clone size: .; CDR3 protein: CASSVSGRLTNTGELFF; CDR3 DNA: TGTGCCAGCAGCGTTAGCGGGAGGCTTACGAACACCGGGGAGCTGTTTTTT
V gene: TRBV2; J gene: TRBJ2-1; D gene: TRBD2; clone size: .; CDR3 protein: CASTAGTSSYNEQFF; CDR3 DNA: TGTGCCAGCACCGCCGGGACTAGCTCCTACAATGAGCAGTTCTTC
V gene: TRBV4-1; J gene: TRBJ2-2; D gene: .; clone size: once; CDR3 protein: CASSQVAGNTGELFF; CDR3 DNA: TGCGCCAGCAGCCAAGTTGCGGGGAACACCGGGGAGCTGTTTTTT
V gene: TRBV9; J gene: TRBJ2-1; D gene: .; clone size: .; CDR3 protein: CASSSNRGASQRAQFF; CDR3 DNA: TGTGCCAGCAGTAGCAATAGGGGAGCTAGCCAGAGAGCCCAGTTCTTC
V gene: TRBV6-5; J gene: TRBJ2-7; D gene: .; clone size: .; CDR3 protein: CASSYSNGAYEQYF; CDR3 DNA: TGTGCCAGCAGTTACTCGAACGGAGCCTACGAGCAGTACTTC
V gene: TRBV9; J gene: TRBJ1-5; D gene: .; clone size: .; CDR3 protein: CASSVGGNNQPQHF; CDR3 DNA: TGTGCCAGCAGCGTAGGGGGGAACAATCAGCCCCAGCATTTT
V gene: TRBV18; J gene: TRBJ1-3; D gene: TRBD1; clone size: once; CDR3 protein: CASSLGQGATGNTIYF; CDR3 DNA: TGTGCCAGCTCACTTGGACAGGGGGCAACTGGAAACACCATATATTTT
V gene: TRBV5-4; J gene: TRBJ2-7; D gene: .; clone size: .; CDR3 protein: CASSLDRAYEQYF; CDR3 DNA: TGTGCCAGCAGCTTGGACAGGGCCTACGAGCAGTACTTC